These 8 T cell receptor beta chains were all obtained from the same sample, sequenced in a study of T cells in Graves' hyperthyroidism and ophthalmopathy. The CDR3 regions of TCR beta were amplified from RNA transcripts. The TCR CDR3 was amplified in a first-round RT-PCR using the HTBI primer set. TCRdb reanalysed the multiplex PCR reads using MiXCR and keeps one entry per CDR3 protein. This sample has some 530,000 distinct CDR3 sequences, with less than 25% found just once. The material sequenced was blood. Receptors originate from a woman aged 70-85 years with Graves' ophthalmopathy.

This chain connects TRBV6-1 to TRBJ1-5, with a weak D call TRBD1 (5 bases). Germline loops: CDR1 MNHNS, CDR2 SASEGT. This CDR3 contains 14 residues. Trimming left V 6 bases short and J 4 bases short, with 13 bases between. CDR3 in DNA: TGTGCCAGCAGACTGGGACGAAGGAATCAGCCCCAGCATTTT. The encoded protein is CASRLGRRNQPQHF.

This sequence joins TRBV30 and TRBJ2-2; 9 nucleotides align to TRBD2. V lost 7 bases and J lost 2; bases outside the gene matches: 2. There are 13 residues in the CDR3. Germline V gene lookup returns CDR1 GTSNPN and CDR2 SVGIG (reference sequence). The CDR3 region is CALLAGNTGELFF. The CDR3 DNA reads TGTGCCTTACTAGCGGGTAACACCGGGGAGCTGTTTTTT.

This chain links TRBV20-1 with TRBJ1-2; 7 bases map to TRBD1. Germline CDR1 is DFQATT and CDR2 is SNEGSKA (reference sequence). Germline trimming cut 6 bases from V and 8 bases from J; bases unmatched to any gene: 6. CDR3 length: 11 amino acids. CDR3 DNA sequence: TGCAGTGCCACAGGGGAGATAGGCTACACCTTC. Translated, it gives CSATGEIGYTF.

Regarding this clonotype: Mismatch with germline at one junction end may stem from a read error. V usage is TRBV5-4 and J usage is TRBJ1-1, with 11 bases fitting TRBD1. Per the germline V gene, CDR1 is SGHNT and CDR2 is YYREEE (reference sequence). This CDR3 is 18 amino acids long. CDR3 coding DNA: TGTGCCAGCAGCTGGGACAGGGGGAACGACGGGATGAACACTGAGGCTTTCTTT. As protein: CASSWDRGNDGMNTEAFF.

This clonotype was picked up many times. The rearrangement links TRBV28 to TRBJ1-2, with D uncertain. Trimming pared 6 bases from V and 3 bases from J, leaving 5 bases between. Germline assignment: CDR1 MDHEN and CDR2 SYDVKM. The CDR3 spans 11 residues. The CDR3 loop is CASSRYYGYTF. The CDR3 DNA reads as TGTGCCAGCAGCCGGTACTATGGCTACACCTTC.

V usage is TRBV4-1 and J usage is TRBJ2-1; D is uncertain. The V gene's germline CDR1 is MGHRA and CDR2 YSYEKL. CDR3 size: 16 residues. V gave up 0 bases and J gave up 10 bases, with 19 bases separating them. Written as DNA, the CDR3 is TGCGCCAGCAGCCAAGATAAGGTGTACGGTTATTACGAGCAGTTCTTC. Translated, it gives CASSQDKVYGYYEQFF.

In its sample, this clonotype was seen many times. The rearrangement uses TRBV2 and TRBJ2-7, with 8 bases fitting TRBD1. Germline V gene data show CDR1 as SNHLY and CDR2 as FYNNEI. CDR3 length equals 13 residues. V lost 5 bases and J lost 7; bases outside the gene matches: 7. As DNA, the CDR3 is TGTGCCAGCAGTCGGACAGGGTTGGGAGAGCAGTACTTC. Its translation: CASSRTGLGEQYF.

The V gene is TRBV5-1, the J gene TRBJ2-7, with D possibly matching TRBD2 (6 bases). Trimming cost V 0 bases and J 5 bases, with 12 bases left between them. The CDR3 sequence is 14 residues long. Germline CDR1 is SGHRS and CDR2 is YFSETQ. The CDR3 DNA follows: TGCGCCAGCAGCTTGGGGCTAGCGAACGACGAGCAGTACTTC. It translates to CASSLGLANDEQYF. Variable domain in full (rest from reference TRBV5-1 and TRBJ2-7): KAGVTQTPRYLIKTRGQQVTLSCSPISGHRSVSWYQQTPGQGLQFLFEYFSETQRNKGNFPGRFSGRQFSNSRSEMNVSTLELGDSALYLCASSLGLANDEQYFGPGTRLTVT.